This T cell receptor (beta chain) stems from a study of T and B cells in COVID-19 patients. Notes on the study in general: Of under 2,500 TCR clusters found only in the recovered cohort, approximately 34 had low generation probability.

About this clonotype: The antigen is undetermined.

The CDR3 sequence is 15 residues long. Germline CDR1 is DFQATT and CDR2 is SNEGSKA (reference sequence). V trimming: 1 base; J trimming: 2 bases; junction bases outside the gene matches: 5. Multiplex PCR with BIOMED2 TRB-A/B primer pools amplified TRB rearrangements. TCRdb re-called the multiplex PCR reads with MiXCR, one entry per CDR3 protein. The sample yields thousands of distinct CDR3 sequences, about 33% seen once. Each TRB amplification used roughly 250-550 ng of genomic DNA from blood. Material: blood. The J gene is TRBJ2-1, the V gene TRBV20-1, with 7 bases identical to TRBD1. This sequence originates from a human donor with active COVID-19. In nucleotides, the CDR3 is TGCAGTGCTAGAGTACAGGGGAAGGCCTACAATGAGCAGTTCTTC. Translating it yields CSARVQGKAYNEQFF.